The 28 T cell receptor beta chains listed next were all sequenced from one sample in a study of blood T cell repertoires in COVID-19. Profiling relied on immunoSEQ multiplex PCR, and the TCRdb table lists in-frame clones only, not all of them. The sample carries 200,000 to 300,000 clones, roughly 90% recorded once. The specimen sequenced was peripheral blood. These receptors came from a man aged 60 to 75 who had recovered from COVID-19.

The V and J genes are TRBV11-2 and TRBJ2-3, with a tentative D call TRBD2 (5 bases). Germline assignment: CDR1 SGHAT and CDR2 FQNNGV. Trimming pared 6 bases from V and 13 bases from J, leaving 23 bases between. The CDR3 sequence is 14 residues long. For the CDR3, the DNA is TGTGCCAGCAGTCCGCAGAGGCGAGCGGCCCTCGAGTATTTT. Translation gives CASSPQRRAALEYF.

J is TRBJ1-6 and V is TRBV4-2; a possible D gene is TRBD1 (6 bases). Germline V gene sequence: CDR1 LGHNA, CDR2 YNFKEQ. Trimming removed 3 bases at V and 6 bases at J, with 9 bases between. This CDR3 has 14 residues. The CDR3 region is CASSHRQANSPLHF. Written as DNA, the CDR3 is TGTGCCAGCAGCCACAGACAGGCTAATTCACCCCTCCACTTT.

CDR3 region: CASSRAFFGEKLFF. The CDR3 DNA reads as TGTGCCAGCAGCCGTGCCTTCTTCGGGGAAAAACTGTTTTTT. V and J are TRBV27 and TRBJ1-4; D uncertain. The CDR3 has 14 amino acids. Germline loops: CDR1 MNHEY, CDR2 SMNVEV (reference sequence). V was shortened by 6 bases and J by 8 bases, with 16 bases between the two germline ends. The full variable domain, with the rest looked up from reference TRBV27 and TRBJ1-4, is EAQVTQNPRYLITVTGKKLTVTCSQNMNHEYMSWYRQDPGLGLRQIYYSMNVEVTDKGDVPEGYKVSRKEKRNFPLILESPSPNQTSLYFCASSRAFFGEKLFFGSGTQLSVL.

V usage is TRBV6-2 or TRBV6-3 and J usage is TRBJ2-1, with 9 nucleotides matching TRBD2. V gave up 2 bases and J gave up 7 bases; unmatched junction bases: 9. The CDR3 is 16 residues long. The germline V gene has CDR1 MNHEY and CDR2 SVGEGT. The CDR3 loop reads CASSYLAGGPRNEQFF. The CDR3 DNA reads TGTGCCAGCAGTTACCTGGCGGGGGGGCCGCGGAATGAGCAGTTCTTC.

CDR3: CASSVGQASNQPQHF. CDR3 sequence (DNA): TGTGCCAGCAGTGTGGGACAGGCTAGCAATCAGCCCCAGCATTTT. This rearrangement joins TRBV2 to TRBJ1-5; 8 bases align to TRBD1. The junction had 2 bases not matched to a gene; V was cut back by 4 bases and J by 0 bases. CDR1 and CDR2 from the germline V gene are SNHLY and FYNNEI. CDR3 length: 15 amino acids.

The V gene is TRBV30, the J gene TRBJ2-2; D gene unclear. Trimming stripped 6 bases from V and 4 bases from J, with 6 bases between. The germline gives CDR1 GTSNPN, CDR2 SVGIG (reference sequence). The CDR3 is 11 residues long. Written as DNA, the CDR3 is TGTGCCTGCCCAGGCACCGGGGAGCTGTTTTTT. Encoded protein: CACPGTGELFF.

In nucleotides, the CDR3 is TGTGCCAGTAGTAGCTGGTCAGGGGCTAGCACAGATACGCAGTATTTT. Its translation: CASSSWSGASTDTQYF. The chain joins TRBV19 to TRBJ2-3, with D perhaps TRBD1 (6 bases). CDR1 is LNHDA and CDR2 is SQIVND in the germline V gene (reference sequence). V was shortened by 4 bases and J by 0 bases, with 14 bases between the two germline ends. The CDR3 is 16 amino acids. Drawing the rest from reference TRBV19 and TRBJ2-3, the complete variable domain is DGGITQSPKYLFRKEGQNVTLSCEQNLNHDAMYWYRQDPGQGLRLIYYSQIVNDFQKGDIAEGYSVSREKKESFPLTVTSAQKNPTAFYLCASSSWSGASTDTQYFGPGTRLTVL.

This clone has just a few counts. The chain is built from TRBV11-3 and TRBJ1-1, with 8 bases fitting TRBD1. This CDR3 is built from 14 residues. The junction had 2 bases not matched to a gene; V was cut back by 1 base and J by 4 bases. Germline CDR1 is SGHNT and CDR2 is YENEEA. CDR3 in amino acids: CASSLGQGTTEAFF. Here the CDR3 DNA reads TGTGCCAGCAGCTTAGGACAGGGGACCACTGAAGCTTTCTTT.

The rearrangement links TRBV3-1 (or the pseudogene TRBV3-2) to TRBJ2-7, with 9 bases lining up with TRBD1. Germline CDR1 LGHDT, CDR2 YNNKEL (reference sequence). The CDR3 sequence is 16 residues long. V trimming: 5 bases; J trimming: 0 bases; junction bases outside the gene matches: 8. The CDR3 DNA is TGTGCCAGCAGCAACCTTGGACAGGGGAGCTCCTACGAGCAGTACTTC. It translates to CASSNLGQGSSYEQYF.

This sequence joins TRBV6-5 and TRBJ1-6; D not resolved. CDR1 MNHEY and CDR2 SVGAGI come from the germline V gene. The V end lost 2 bases, the J end lost 0 bases, and 5 bases lay between the germline ends. The CDR3 loop spans 15 amino acids. This chain's CDR3 is CASSYRSSYNSPLHF. The CDR3 DNA sequence: TGTGCCAGCAGTTACCGGAGCTCCTATAATTCACCCCTCCACTTT.

This chain uses TRBV18 with TRBJ1-2; D gene ambiguous. The CDR3 runs 15 residues. Deletions cut 3 bases from V and 7 bases from J, with 18 bases between. Germline CDR1 is KGHSH and CDR2 is LQKENI. CDR3: CASSPTAGGLRGYTF. CDR3 in DNA: TGTGCCAGCTCACCTACGGCGGGTGGGCTCCGTGGCTACACCTTC.

Regarding this clone: The sample carries other DNA sequences with the same CDR3. V is TRBV11-2 and J is TRBJ2-3; possibly TRBD1 for D (6 bases). Germline-derived CDR1 and CDR2 are SGHAT and FQNNGV. The V end was cut by 0 bases, the J end by 4 bases, with 8 bases between. CDR3 length equals 14 residues. Written as DNA, the CDR3 is TGTGCCAGCAGCTTAGACAGGGGTGCAGATACGCAGTATTTT. Protein: CASSLDRGADTQYF.

The CDR3 nucleotides are TGTGCCAGCAGTTTCTACAGGGGGAACACTGAAGCTTTCTTT. Amino acid sequence: CASSFYRGNTEAFF. The rearrangement links TRBV27 to TRBJ1-1, with 7 bases that match TRBD1. The CDR3 totals 14 residues. With V trimmed by 3 bases and J by 1 base, 2 bases remained unmatched. Germline V lookup: CDR1 MNHEY, CDR2 SMNVEV (reference sequence).

A single count supports this clone. The chain uses TRBV7-9 and TRBJ2-7; D may be TRBD2 (5 bases). CDR3 length equals 17 residues. Germline CDR1 reads SEHNR; CDR2 reads FQNEAQ (reference sequence). V was cut by 3 bases and J by 0 bases, with 18 bases left in between. CDR3 amino acids: CASSFFVGGPGSYEQYF. The CDR3 DNA reads TGTGCCAGCAGCTTTTTTGTCGGAGGACCCGGCTCCTACGAGCAGTACTTC.

The V gene is TRBV4-2, the J gene TRBJ2-7, with D perhaps matching TRBD1 (6 bases). Germline CDR1 LGHNA, CDR2 YNFKEQ. This CDR3 has 13 residues. V lost 1 base and J lost 6, with 10 bases in between. The CDR3 region is CASSQGLRGEQYF. CDR3 DNA sequence: TGTGCCAGCAGCCAAGGGCTCAGGGGCGAGCAGTACTTC.

The J gene is TRBJ1-1, the V gene TRBV9; D possibly corresponds to TRBD1 (6 bases). Per germline, CDR1 SGDLS and CDR2 YYNGEE. V was clipped by 3 bases and J by 1 base, with 10 bases between them. CDR3 length: 14 amino acids. CDR3 residues: CASSGGTKNTEAFF. CDR3 DNA sequence: TGTGCCAGCAGCGGGGGGACAAAGAACACTGAAGCTTTCTTT.

J is TRBJ2-7 and V is TRBV6-5, with 7 bases identical to TRBD2. This CDR3 is 14 amino acids long. The V gene's germline CDR1 is MNHEY and CDR2 SVGAGI. The V gene end was trimmed by 6 bases and the J gene end by 6 bases; junction bases not matched to a gene: 11. The CDR3, as DNA: TGTGCCAGCAGACCATCGGGGGGAGGGGTCGAGCAGTACTTC. This sequence encodes CASRPSGGGVEQYF.

A single count supports this clone. This chain joins TRBV7-6 and TRBJ1-1, with 8 positions matching TRBD1. CDR3 size: 15 residues. Germline V gives CDR1 SGHVS, CDR2 FNYEAQ. J gave up 6 bases and V 0 bases, and 6 bases lay outside the gene matches. CDR3 sequence reads: CASSLANTGGSEAFF. Here the CDR3 DNA reads TGTGCCAGCAGCTTAGCTAATACAGGGGGTTCTGAAGCTTTCTTT.

This clone came up once. The junction and the germline gene differ at one end; a read error may be behind it. V is TRBV5-1 and J is TRBJ2-3; D might be TRBD1 (5 bases). The CDR3 extends over 13 amino acids. Germline V gene lookup returns CDR1 SGHRS and CDR2 YFSETQ. The CDR3 sequence is CASNLGPEDTQYF. The CDR3, as DNA: TGCGCCAGCAACTTGGGGCCTGAAGATACGCAGTATTTT.

This chain joins TRBV6-5 and TRBJ1-2; 7 bases are a match to TRBD1. Trimming took 0 bases from V and 2 from J; bases not matched to a gene: 3. The CDR3 contains 15 residues. Germline CDR1 and CDR2: MNHEY and SVGAGI. CDR3 region: CASSYSGQLNYGYTF. DNA for the CDR3: TGTGCCAGCAGTTACTCGGGACAGCTAAACTATGGCTACACCTTC.

This rearrangement joins TRBV4-2 to TRBJ1-1; TRBD1 agrees at 7 bases. Germline CDR1 is LGHNA and CDR2 is YNFKEQ. The CDR3 spans 15 residues. With 2 bases clipped from V and 1 base from J, the junction kept 4 bases outside the gene matches. This CDR3 reads CASSQKQGRNTEAFF. CDR3 sequence (DNA): TGTGCCAGCAGCCAAAAACAGGGGAGGAACACTGAAGCTTTCTTT.

This clone has a single count. The genes are TRBV9 and TRBJ2-7; 8 nucleotides agree with TRBD1. The CDR3 loop spans 15 amino acids. With V trimmed by 4 bases and J by 5 bases, 11 bases remained unmatched. Germline CDR1 is SGDLS and CDR2 is YYNGEE. CDR3 nucleotides: TGTGCCAGCAGCCGGTCGTTGACAGGGGCCCACGAGCAGTACTTC. Translated: CASSRSLTGAHEQYF.

The chain links TRBV7-9 to TRBJ1-3; TRBD1 might be the D (6 bases). Germline V CDR1 and CDR2: SEHNR, FQNEAQ (reference sequence). Deletions cut 2 bases from V and 0 bases from J, with 11 bases between. This CDR3 is 16 amino acids long. The DNA for the CDR3 is TGTGCCAGCAGCTTAACCAGGGGCCACTCTGGAAACACCATATATTTT. Translating it yields CASSLTRGHSGNTIYF. The variable domain in full, with the rest retrieved from reference TRBV7-9 and TRBJ1-3, is DTGVSQNPRHKITKRGQNVTFRCDPISEHNRLYWYRQTLGQGPEFLTYFQNEAQLEKSRLLSDRFSAERPKGSFSTLEIQRTEQGDSAMYLCASSLTRGHSGNTIYFGEGSWLTVV.

The CDR3 protein is CASSPRTGSEFF. The CDR3 DNA is TGTGCCAGCAGCCCAAGGACTGGATCCGAGTTCTTC. This rearrangement joins TRBV7-9 to TRBJ2-1, with D perhaps TRBD2 (5 bases). CDR3 length equals 12 residues. Germline-derived CDR1 and CDR2 are SEHNR and FQNEAQ (reference sequence). The V and J ends lost 5 bases and 14 bases respectively, with 16 bases between them.

The V and J genes are TRBV6-5 and TRBJ2-7; 12 bases align to TRBD2. Germline CDR1 and CDR2: MNHEY and SVGAGI. Germline trimming cut 7 bases from V and 5 bases from J; bases unmatched to any gene: 9. The CDR3 has 15 residues. CDR3: CASNLLAGGGNEQYF. Written as DNA, the CDR3 is TGTGCCAGCAATCTACTAGCGGGGGGCGGAAACGAGCAGTACTTC.

The chain carries TRBV5-1 and TRBJ2-2; D gene ambiguous. Trimming pared 7 bases from V and 0 bases from J, leaving 10 bases between. The germline gives CDR1 SGHRS, CDR2 YFSETQ. The CDR3 totals 14 residues. CDR3: CASLASTNTGELFF. For the CDR3, the DNA is TGCGCCAGCCTGGCCAGTACGAACACCGGGGAGCTGTTTTTT.

This chain uses TRBV11-2 with TRBJ1-1, with D possibly being TRBD1 (5 bases). V lost 3 bases and J 0 bases, leaving 8 bases between the germline ends. This CDR3 region has 14 residues. From germline, CDR1 is SGHAT and CDR2 FQNNGV. The DNA of the CDR3 is TGTGCCAGCAGCTTTACAGGCGTGAACACTGAAGCTTTCTTT. This gives the protein CASSFTGVNTEAFF.

The rearrangement uses TRBV21-1 and TRBJ2-1; the DNA was not compared with TRBD2, the D call given in the table. TRBV21-1 is annotated as a pseudogene. The CDR3 runs 15 residues. CDR3 residues: CASSKNLAGGHEQFF. For the CDR3, the DNA is TGTGCCAGCAGCAAAAACCTAGCGGGGGGACATGAGCAGTTCTTC.